This T cell receptor (beta chain) stems from a study of cytomegalovirus exposure and HLA in healthy donors. Points from the study as a whole: In an earlier analysis, most TCR beta V segments were productive about 90% or about 30% of the time. The investigators catalogued 150 to 200 TCR beta chains as cytomegalovirus-associated.

CDR3 size: 15 residues. J gave up 8 bases and V 0 bases, and 6 bases lay outside the gene matches. Per the germline V gene, CDR1 is LGHNA and CDR2 is YSLEER. Nominal health characterized the donors when sampled, though unrecorded immune exposures were likely. 13 Jbeta primers and 60 Vbeta primers were used for the PCR. TCRdb's table, derived via immunoSEQ multiplex PCR, lists solely in-frame clones and lacks some. This repertoire shows 160,000 or so clones, approximately 81% found once; its top ten account for 0.95% to 1.3%. As concerns this clone: Its matching antigen is unknown.

The sequence was collected from a man younger than 40 in good health and CMV-seronegative. Sequencing used PBMCs. This chain links TRBV4-3 with TRBJ1-2; 10 bases fit TRBD1. The CDR3 DNA reads as TGCGCCAGCAGCCAAGATGGGACAGGGGCTGAGGGCTACACCTTC. Protein: CASSQDGTGAEGYTF.